One T cell receptor (beta chain) is described in this entry. Its antigen specificity is not known. Base qualities are not recorded, but no much larger clone differs from it by a single base. The method behind the library was RT-PCR. The instrument was an Illumina HiSeq 2500. TCRdb applied fastp at Q25 and MiXCR to the public reads, then kept only in-frame beta chains. Each entry is one CDR3 protein sequence, shown with its most common DNA and genes. The sample table holds roughly 790,000 distinct CDR3 sequences, of which less than 25% were seen once. The top ten hold 10% of the sample. V is reduced by 0 bases and J by 1 base, leaving a spacing of 8 bases between them. From its cysteine to its phenylalanine, the CDR3 spans 15 amino acids. Here the CDR3 DNA is all that survives: 45 bases in frame from base 1. CDR1 is given as LGHDT and CDR2 as YNNKEL, both from the germline V gene (reference sequence).

The sample comes from a study of response to subunit inactivated influenza vaccine (dated 2018 in TCRdb). Context from the whole study: To follow how T cells responded to a trivalent subunit inactivated influenza vaccine, the researchers relied on deep quantitative profiling of the T cell receptor repertoire. Points the paper makes about the study in general: The authors proposed that each seasonal influenza vaccination may bring in only a limited number of new T cells.

The chain employs TRBV3-1 and TRBJ2-3; no D gene is confidently identified. The receptor's source is a man aged 45 to 65 who received an inactivated influenza vaccine. Donor details come from another sample of the same person, matched by shared clones. Specimen: PBMCs from blood, collected around 5 days after vaccination. The CDR3 protein: CASSQDGSGTDTQYF. The DNA reads as follows: TGTGCCAGCAGCCAAGATGGCAGCGGCACAGATACGCAGTATTTT.